A single sample is the source of the 29 T cell receptor beta chains below, sequenced in a study of blood T cell repertoires in COVID-19. Sequenced by immunoSEQ multiplex PCR; TCRdb stores in-frame clones only, minus some. Counted here are around 130,000 clones, roughly three quarters occurring once; the ten biggest clones make up approximately 8%. The sequenced sample consisted of peripheral blood. The receptor set was obtained from a human donor in a cohort sampled during active COVID-19.

Regarding this clone: This sample includes further DNA sequences coding for the same CDR3. CDR3 DNA: TGTGCCAGCAGCTTAGCGCAGGGGTACGAGCAGTACTTC. Encoded protein: CASSLAQGYEQYF. The chain combines TRBV7-9 with TRBJ2-7, with a weak D call TRBD1 (6 bases). From germline, CDR1 is SEHNR and CDR2 FQNEAQ (reference sequence). Trimming took 0 bases from V and 4 from J, leaving 7 bases between them. CDR3 length: 13 amino acids. The full variable domain, rest sourced from reference TRBV7-9 and TRBJ2-7, is DTGVSQNPRHKITKRGQNVTFRCDPISEHNRLYWYRQTLGQGPEFLTYFQNEAQLEKSRLLSDRFSAERPKGSFSTLEIQRTEQGDSAMYLCASSLAQGYEQYFGPGTRLTVT.

V gene TRBV9 combines with J gene TRBJ2-7, with D possibly matching TRBD2 (7 bases). V dropped 3 bases and J dropped 7 bases, with 20 bases sitting between them. CDR1 and CDR2 from the germline V gene are SGDLS and YYNGEE. The length of the CDR3 is 15 residues. This CDR3 reads CASSALGHFGGEQYF. The CDR3, as DNA: TGTGCCAGCAGCGCCTTGGGACATTTCGGGGGGGAGCAGTACTTC.

The V call is TRBV19, the J call TRBJ1-5; 7 nucleotides agree with TRBD1. The ends lost 6 bases at V and 0 bases at J; junction bases unmatched: 2. The V gene's germline CDR1 is LNHDA and CDR2 SQIVND (reference sequence). The CDR3 extends over 14 amino acids. The CDR3 spells CASSDRASNQPQHF. In nucleotides, the CDR3 is TGTGCCAGTAGCGACAGGGCTAGCAATCAGCCCCAGCATTTT.

The chain is built from TRBV7-9 and TRBJ1-3; no definite D call. The V gene's germline CDR1 is SEHNR and CDR2 FQNEAQ (reference sequence). The CDR3 has 14 amino acids. The V and J ends lost 3 bases and 2 bases respectively, with 8 bases between them. The CDR3: CASSFVQAGNTIYF. DNA for the CDR3: TGTGCCAGCAGCTTTGTCCAGGCTGGAAACACCATATATTTT.

The DNA for the CDR3 is TGTGCCAGACGAGCAGGGACAGCGAACTATGGCTACACCTTC. It yields the protein CARRAGTANYGYTF. The chain has TRBV19 and TRBJ1-2, with TRBD1 identical over 7 bases. With 9 bases clipped from V and 2 bases from J, the junction kept 9 bases outside the gene matches. Germline lookup yields CDR1 LNHDA and CDR2 SQIVND (reference sequence). This CDR3 is built from 14 residues.

This clone is a singleton in its sample. The chain is built from TRBV7-9 and TRBJ2-4; D is perhaps TRBD1 (6 bases). The germline CDR1 and CDR2 sequences are SEHNR and FQNEAQ (reference sequence). Trimming removed 5 bases from V and 6 bases from J, with 8 bases in between. The CDR3 consists of 12 residues. CDR3 residues: CASSPDRNIQYF. DNA for the CDR3: TGTGCCAGCAGCCCGGACAGAAACATTCAGTACTTC.

The J gene is TRBJ1-6, the V gene TRBV10-2; D is ambiguous. From germline, CDR1 is WSHSY and CDR2 SAAADI. V was pared by 6 bases and J by 5 bases, with 8 bases between. The CDR3 is made up of 13 amino acids. In DNA, the CDR3 is TGCGCCAGCAGCGCCGCGGATAATTCACCCCTCCACTTT. It yields the protein CASSAADNSPLHF.

This chain joins TRBV19 and TRBJ2-7; TRBD2 might be the D (5 bases). Germline CDR1 LNHDA, CDR2 SQIVND (reference sequence). V was clipped by 7 bases and J by 6 bases, with 10 bases between them. The CDR3 is 11 amino acids. CDR3 in DNA: TGTGCCAGTAACCACGGAGGCGAGCAGTACTTC. Protein product: CASNHGGEQYF. The whole variable domain, filled in from reference TRBV19 and TRBJ2-7, reads DGGITQSPKYLFRKEGQNVTLSCEQNLNHDAMYWYRQDPGQGLRLIYYSQIVNDFQKGDIAEGYSVSREKKESFPLTVTSAQKNPTAFYLCASNHGGEQYFGPGTRLTVT.

Points on this clone: A read error may account for a junction end that differs from germline. V usage is TRBV27 and J usage is TRBJ2-7; 14 bases align to TRBD2. The length of the CDR3 is 16 residues. Germline lookup yields CDR1 MNHEY and CDR2 SMNVEV (reference sequence). This chain's CDR3 is CASSPGTSGSSNEQYF. CDR3 nucleotide sequence: TGTGCCAGCAGTCCGGGGACTAGCGGGAGCTCCAACGAGCAGTACTTC.

V is TRBV6-5 and J is TRBJ1-1, with TRBD1 matching over 8 bases. Per the germline V gene, CDR1 is MNHEY and CDR2 is SVGAGI. This CDR3 is 14 amino acids long. J lost 1 base, V lost 6 bases, and 4 bases had no gene match. CDR3 amino acids: CASRAGTGNTEAFF. The DNA for the CDR3 is TGTGCCAGCAGGGCCGGGACAGGGAACACTGAAGCTTTCTTT.

The gene calls are TRBV28 and TRBJ2-5; 13 bases line up with TRBD2. J lost 6 bases, V lost 2 bases, and 6 bases had no gene match. The CDR3 is made up of 16 amino acids. Germline V gene lookup returns CDR1 MDHEN and CDR2 SYDVKM. The CDR3 spells CASSLGTSGNGKTQYF. CDR3 sequence (DNA): TGTGCCAGCAGTTTAGGGACTAGCGGGAATGGAAAGACCCAGTACTTC.

This clone came up a few times. J is TRBJ1-2 and V is TRBV3-1 (or the pseudogene TRBV3-2); perhaps TRBD1 as D (5 bases). Germline loops: CDR1 LGHDT, CDR2 YNNKEL (reference sequence). This CDR3 is built from 13 residues. The V gene lost 0 bases and the J gene lost 7 bases, with 9 bases spanning the gap. The CDR3 loop reads CASSQDFGGGYTF. CDR3 coding DNA: TGTGCCAGCAGCCAAGATTTCGGGGGTGGCTACACCTTC.

The rearrangement uses TRBV6-5 and TRBJ2-7; TRBD1 matches 7 bases. Germline CDR1 reads MNHEY; CDR2 reads SVGAGI. CDR3 length equals 15 residues. V shed 0 bases and J 5 bases; nucleotides not matched to a gene: 7. CDR3 in DNA: TGTGCCAGCAGTTACTCTACGACAGGGACGCACGAGCAGTACTTC. It encodes CASSYSTTGTHEQYF.

This rearrangement joins TRBV7-2 to TRBJ2-5, with D perhaps TRBD1 (5 bases). CDR1 SGHTA and CDR2 FQGNSA come from the germline V gene. V was cut by 1 base and J by 1 base, with 10 bases left in between. This CDR3 region has 15 residues. The CDR3: CASSLGGAVQETQYF. DNA of the CDR3: TGTGCCAGCAGCTTAGGTGGGGCAGTCCAAGAGACCCAGTACTTC.

The count of this clone is one. As DNA, the CDR3 is TGTGCCAGCAGCCAGGGGGACAGGGTAATCACGCGTGGCTACACCTTC. Residues: CASSQGDRVITRGYTF. This sequence joins TRBV3-1 (or the pseudogene TRBV3-2) and TRBJ1-2, with 9 nucleotides matching TRBD1. With 3 bases clipped from V and 7 bases from J, the junction kept 12 bases outside the gene matches. Germline V gives CDR1 LGHDT, CDR2 YNNKEL (reference sequence). This CDR3 is built from 16 residues.

The chain has TRBV29-1 and TRBJ1-2, with 7 bases matching TRBD1. Germline loops: CDR1 SQVTM, CDR2 ANQGSEA. The CDR3 runs to 12 residues. Trimming at V came to 7 bases and at J to 7 bases, leaving 9 bases not matched to a gene. The CDR3 bases are TGCAGCGCCCCGTTGGGGACAGCTGGCTACACCTTC. This encodes CSAPLGTAGYTF.

The chain is built from TRBV27 and TRBJ2-3, with 10 bases lining up with TRBD2. The CDR3 is 16 residues long. The junction had 7 bases not matched to a gene; V was cut back by 6 bases and J by 1 base. The V gene's germline CDR1 is MNHEY and CDR2 SMNVEV (reference sequence). The CDR3 nucleotides are TGTGCCAGCAGAACGACTAGCGGGTATGGCACAGATACGCAGTATTTT. It codes for CASRTTSGYGTDTQYF.

The CDR3 sequence is CASSPGEGNTEAFF. The CDR3 DNA sequence: TGCGCCAGCAGCCCGGGAGAGGGGAACACTGAAGCTTTCTTT. The V call is TRBV5-1, the J call TRBJ1-1, with D uncertain. This CDR3 has 14 residues. The V end was cut by 4 bases, the J end by 1 base, with 11 bases between. Germline loops: CDR1 SGHRS, CDR2 YFSETQ.

This clone was observed once. The rearrangement uses TRBV6-5 and TRBJ2-5; 7 bases align to TRBD2. Germline V gene lookup returns CDR1 MNHEY and CDR2 SVGAGI. V trimming: 0 bases; J trimming: 5 bases; junction bases outside the gene matches: 9. The CDR3 runs 16 residues. CDR3 in amino acids: CASSYSRREAPETQYF. DNA of the CDR3: TGTGCCAGCAGTTACTCGCGTCGGGAGGCTCCCGAGACCCAGTACTTC.

This chain uses TRBV4-1 with TRBJ1-4, with TRBD1 as a possible D gene (6 bases). This CDR3 has 14 amino acids. The ends were cut back, 0 bases at V and 8 bases at J, with 10 bases in the middle. Germline CDR1 is MGHRA and CDR2 is YSYEKL. Here the CDR3 DNA reads TGCGCCAGCAGCCAAGAGGGGGCTGGGGAAAAACTGTTTTTT. It translates to CASSQEGAGEKLFF.

This clone was seen only a few times. The chain joins TRBV3-1 (or the pseudogene TRBV3-2) to TRBJ1-2; a weak D match, TRBD1 (6 bases). The V end lost 7 bases, the J end lost 8 bases, and 14 bases lay between the germline ends. The CDR3 has 12 amino acids. The germline V gene has CDR1 LGHDT and CDR2 YNNKEL (reference sequence). CDR3 sequence (DNA): TGTGCCAGCATGGGGGCGCCTGGGGGCTACACCTTC. Protein sequence: CASMGAPGGYTF.

The chain combines TRBV27 with TRBJ1-6; 8 bases are a match to TRBD1. V was pared by 5 bases and J by 7 bases, with 7 bases of the junction left unmatched. This CDR3 has 15 amino acids. CDR1 and CDR2 from the germline V gene are MNHEY and SMNVEV (reference sequence). The CDR3 nucleotides read TGTGCCAGCAGTCCGCGGACAGGGAGGAATTCACCCCTCCACTTT. Amino acid sequence: CASSPRTGRNSPLHF.

The chain is built from TRBV7-3 and TRBJ2-5; 8 nucleotides align to TRBD2. The germline V gene has CDR1 SGHTA and CDR2 FQGTGA. Germline trimming cut 5 bases from V and 5 bases from J; bases unmatched to any gene: 7. The CDR3 loop spans 14 amino acids. CDR3 nucleotide sequence: TGTGCCAGCAGCAGGGGACTAGAGGGGGAGACCCAGTACTTC. Its protein is CASSRGLEGETQYF.

This chain connects TRBV7-9 to TRBJ2-7; 10 bases are shared with TRBD1. CDR1 is SEHNR and CDR2 is FQNEAQ in the germline V gene (reference sequence). There are 13 residues in the CDR3. The V gene end was trimmed by 7 bases and the J gene end by 4 bases; junction bases not matched to a gene: 4. CDR3 sequence: CASTDRGQYEQYF. In nucleotides, the CDR3 is TGTGCCAGCACCGACAGGGGGCAGTACGAGCAGTACTTC.

This sequence joins TRBV5-1 and TRBJ2-7, with D tentatively TRBD1 (6 bases). This CDR3 has 15 amino acids. CDR1 is SGHRS, CDR2 YFSETQ, per germline. The germline V and J ends were trimmed by 0 bases and 3 bases, with 13 bases remaining between them. In DNA, the CDR3 is TGCGCCAGCAGCTTGGAGGCAGGGGTTTTCTACGAGCAGTACTTC. This codes for CASSLEAGVFYEQYF. Full variable domain (remainder filled in from reference TRBV5-1 and TRBJ2-7): KAGVTQTPRYLIKTRGQQVTLSCSPISGHRSVSWYQQTPGQGLQFLFEYFSETQRNKGNFPGRFSGRQFSNSRSEMNVSTLELGDSALYLCASSLEAGVFYEQYFGPGTRLTVT.

This chain joins TRBV15 and TRBJ1-2, with TRBD1 identical over 12 bases. J lost 6 bases, V lost 0 bases, and 5 bases had no gene match. Germline-derived CDR1 and CDR2 are LNHNV and YYDKDF (reference sequence). The CDR3 contains 16 residues. CDR3 DNA sequence: TGTGCCACCAGCAGAGAGGAAGGGACAGGGGGCAATGGCTACACCTTC. As protein: CATSREEGTGGNGYTF.

This sequence joins TRBV6-2 or TRBV6-3 and TRBJ1-1, with 10 bases lining up with TRBD1. Unmatched junction bases numbered 8, after V lost 3 bases and J lost 1 base. Germline CDR1 MNHEY, CDR2 SVGEGT. This CDR3 comprises 17 residues. The DNA for the CDR3 is TGTGCCAGCAGTTATCTTAGACAGGGGGCGAGGAACACTGAAGCTTTCTTT. Translating it yields CASSYLRQGARNTEAFF.

This clone has just a few counts. V gene TRBV7-8 combines with J gene TRBJ1-5, with D hard to call. Germline CDR1 and CDR2: SGHVS and FQNEAQ. V was clipped by 4 bases and J by 2 bases, with 12 bases between them. The CDR3 is 15 residues long. The CDR3 DNA reads as TGTGCCAGCAGCTCAGTCCCGGGAGGCAATCAGCCCCAGCATTTT. Residues: CASSSVPGGNQPQHF.

The J gene is TRBJ2-3, the V gene TRBV29-1, with D maybe TRBD2 (5 bases). Per germline, CDR1 SQVTM and CDR2 ANQGSEA. V was shortened by 5 bases and J by 0 bases, with 15 bases between the two germline ends. This CDR3 contains 15 residues. Written as DNA, the CDR3 is TGCAGCGTTCGGAGGAGGATAACTAGCACAGATACGCAGTATTTT. This encodes CSVRRRITSTDTQYF.